Listed below are T cell receptor beta chains from one sample, sequenced in a study of CD8+CD57+ T cells in acquired aplastic anemia. TCRdb reanalysed the reads using MiXCR and keeps one entry per CDR3 protein. The data contain about 270,000 distinct CDR3 sequences, approximately 56% of them singletons. The sequenced material came from sorted CD4+, CD8+, or CD8+CD57+ T cells (not recorded which) from PBMCs. These receptor sequences come from a human donor with severe aplastic anemia or a healthy control (not recorded which). Each CDR3 is given with its conserved first and last residue.

>TRBJ2-7|TRBV7-6
CASSLAGPSYEQYF
>TRBJ1-6|TRBV10-3
CATKAEFGSPLHF
>TRBJ1-2|TRBV2
CASSFRTEGYGYTF
>TRBJ2-5|TRBV2
CASRPGQGSMETQYF
>TRBJ2-7|TRBV20-1
CSARGGGTGDEQYF
>TRBJ2-1|TRBV20-1
CSARDSMESVGEQFF
>TRBJ2-5|TRBV5-6
CASSRLAGGQETQYF
>TRBJ2-2|TRBV7-7
CASSLGQTNTGELFF
>TRBJ2-5|TRBV24-1
CATSDSKTGETQYF
>TRBJ2-7|TRBV14
CASSQKRASSYEQYF
>TRBJ2-1|TRBV6-4
CASSPGTEGSYNEQFF
>TRBJ2-5|TRBV20-1
CSAQRGFQETQYF
>TRBJ2-6|TRBV19
CASAQGLLTGANVLTF
>TRBJ2-5|TRBV7-9
CASSLEIAGGQETLYF
>TRBJ1-3|TRBV20-1
CSAAGTSGGTIYF
>TRBJ2-2|TRBV7-9
CASSLMGQITGELFF
>TRBJ1-6|TRBV5-6
CASSLVGQGSPLHF
>TRBJ2-7|TRBV27
CASSLGQMVPYEQYF
>TRBJ1-1|TRBV5-6
CASSLLWLNTEAFF
>TRBJ1-1|TRBV3-1
CASSQDRGLEAFF
>TRBJ2-7|TRBV5-1
CASRWGRDRATYEQYF
>TRBJ2-7|TRBV14
CASSQDLGFELSSYEQYF